This T cell receptor beta chain stems from a study of CXCR3-negative and CXCR3-positive naive CD8 T cells. UMI labels and 5' RACE were used to prepare the TRB cDNA libraries. TCRdb reworked the 5' RACE reads into one entry per CDR3 protein, no DNA. The table lists 100,000 to 150,000 distinct CDR3 sequences. Concerning this clonotype itself: Its antigen is as yet unknown.

Overall study findings and caveats: More hydrophobic TRB CDR3s were found in CXCR3-positive naive cells than in CXCR3-negative naive cells. Sequencing showed both naive subsets with comparably high diversity, and memory CD8+ cells much lower.

What was sequenced was naive CXCR3+ CD8+ T cells from blood. The subset here: CD45RO-CCR7+CD27+CD95- naive CD8+ T cells expressing CXCR3 (TNR3+). The receptor's source is a human donor in good health. Some clones in this sample may be carry-over from other donors' samples.

This CDR3 is CASSEGQGYYEQYF. The chain recombines TRBV6-5 with TRBJ2-7. The germline V gene encodes CDR1 MNHEY and CDR2 SVGAGI. The CDR3 totals 14 residues.